Given below is one T cell receptor (beta chain) in context. Its antigen is not identified. The record originates from a study of CD8 T cell repertoires and HIV-1 epitope variants. Study summary: Each of Twenty-five Gag and Nef epitope peptides stimulated a separate culture. General observations from the study: Beta chains alone show antigen proliferation, not cytokine profile or function. Roughly nine antigen-specific TCR beta clonotypes were found; more than five seemed cross-reactive to variants.

Produced via immunoSEQ multiplex PCR; TCRdb's table is partial and in-frame only. Of 2,500 to 3,000 clones listed, 67% are singletons. CDR1 SGHDN and CDR2 FVKESK come from the germline V gene. This CDR3 spans 13 amino acids. J was trimmed by 4 bases and V by 3 bases; bases with no gene match: 3. The sequenced sample consisted of cultured CD8+ T cells derived from PBMCs. The TCR was taken from a male donor with HIV. The chain has TRBV14 and TRBJ2-7; 7 nucleotides match TRBD2. This CDR3 is CASSHEAGYEQYF. CDR3 nucleotide sequence: TGTGCCAGCAGCCATGAAGCGGGATACGAGCAGTACTTC.